What follows are 14 T cell receptor beta chains derived from one specimen sequenced in a study of blood T cell repertoires in COVID-19. Generated by immunoSEQ multiplex PCR, the TCRdb table keeps only in-frame clones and is missing some. The sample yields 350,000 to 400,000 clones, around 90% seen once. The sequencing sample was made of PBMCs or T cells enriched from blood (not recorded which). The receptors stem from a young woman who had recovered from COVID-19.

The chain couples TRBV10-2 to TRBJ1-2; 11 positions agree with TRBD1. The CDR3 loop spans 16 amino acids. Losses at the gene ends were 5 bases for V and 0 bases for J; bases not matched to a gene: 5. The germline V gene encodes CDR1 WSHSY and CDR2 SAAADI. The CDR3 is CASSMGQGGPNYGYTF. The CDR3 coding sequence is TGCGCCAGCAGTATGGGACAGGGGGGACCTAACTATGGCTACACCTTC.

This rearrangement joins TRBV12-5 to TRBJ2-5; 7 bases are a match to TRBD1. The CDR3 runs to 15 residues. V shed 1 base, J shed 0 bases, and the junction held 2 bases outside the gene matches. Germline CDR1 LGHNT, CDR2 FRNRAP. This chain's CDR3 is CASGLGTGNQETQYF. The DNA for the CDR3 is TGTGCTAGTGGTTTGGGGACAGGCAACCAAGAGACCCAGTACTTC.

This clone was seen just once. The V and J genes are TRBV28 and TRBJ1-3, with 7 bases identical to TRBD1. The CDR3 runs to 13 residues. The germline CDR1 and CDR2 sequences are MDHEN and SYDVKM. Trimming at V came to 4 bases and at J to 14 bases, leaving 11 bases not matched to a gene. This CDR3 reads CASSSNPGTELYF. CDR3 DNA: TGTGCCAGCAGTTCAAATCCCGGGACAGAGTTATATTTT. Supplemented by reference TRBV28 and TRBJ1-3, the full variable domain reads DVKVTQSSRYLVKRTGEKVFLECVQDMDHENMFWYRQDPGLGLRLIYFSYDVKMKEKGDIPEGYSVSREKKERFSLILESASTNQTSMYLCASSSNPGTELYFGEGSWLTVV.

The chain uses TRBV7-9 and TRBJ2-1; 13 nucleotides align to TRBD2. Per germline, CDR1 SEHNR and CDR2 FQNEAQ (reference sequence). The trim removed 4 bases at V and 6 bases at J, leaving 9 bases unmatched. This CDR3 has 17 amino acids. The CDR3 nucleotides read TGTGCCAGCAGCTCCACGAAACTAGCGGGGGGGAGCAATGAGCAGTTCTTC. It yields the protein CASSSTKLAGGSNEQFF.

This clone has only one observation. The chain carries TRBV4-1 and TRBJ2-7; 11 nucleotides line up with TRBD1. The germline V gene encodes CDR1 MGHRA and CDR2 YSYEKL. With 5 bases clipped from V and 5 bases from J, the junction kept 8 bases outside the gene matches. The length of the CDR3 is 15 residues. CDR3 nucleotides: TGCGCCAGCAGCTCAACTCCGGGACAGGGGGACGAGCAGTACTTC. It yields the protein CASSSTPGQGDEQYF.

This chain links TRBV21-1 with TRBJ2-7; the table's D call, TRBD2, has no DNA check behind it. TRBV21-1 corresponds to a pseudogene. CDR3 length: 18 residues. CDR3 in amino acids: CASSKARTSGGASYEQYF. In DNA, the CDR3 is TGTGCCAGCAGCAAAGCGCGAACTAGCGGGGGGGCATCCTACGAGCAGTACTTC.

The chain joins TRBV6-5 to TRBJ1-1; no definite D call. Germline CDR1 MNHEY, CDR2 SVGAGI. The CDR3 has 12 residues. V lost 4 bases to trimming and J lost 1 base, with 4 bases between them. CDR3 sequence: CASSSGNTEAFF. The DNA for the CDR3 is TGTGCCAGCAGTTCGGGGAACACTGAAGCTTTCTTT.

The chain employs TRBV6-6 and TRBJ1-2; 7 positions agree with TRBD1. Germline CDR1 reads MNHNY; CDR2 reads SVGAGI (reference sequence). This CDR3 is 16 amino acids long. V trimming: 5 bases; J trimming: 4 bases; junction bases outside the gene matches: 13. DNA of the CDR3: TGTGCCAGCAGTCGATCCGGGACAGTGCACTCCTATGGCTACACCTTC. Residues: CASSRSGTVHSYGYTF.

This chain links TRBV5-1 with TRBJ1-1, with D maybe TRBD1 (6 bases). Germline CDR1 is SGHRS and CDR2 is YFSETQ. There are 14 residues in the CDR3. The germline V and J ends were trimmed by 1 base and 2 bases, with 9 bases remaining between them. The CDR3 DNA reads as TGCGCCAGCAGCTTGCGAGGGGGTAACACTGAAGCTTTCTTT. Translation: CASSLRGGNTEAFF.

The chain links TRBV5-1 to TRBJ2-3; weak D call: TRBD1 (6 bases). Germline CDR1 and CDR2: SGHRS and YFSETQ. The CDR3 loop spans 16 amino acids. V lost 2 bases and J lost 4, with 17 bases in between. The CDR3: CASSLPTGTSADTQYF. DNA of the CDR3: TGCGCCAGCAGCTTACCCACAGGGACCAGTGCAGATACGCAGTATTTT.

The chain is built from TRBV7-2 and TRBJ2-5; D might be TRBD2 (5 bases). This CDR3 has 13 residues. The V gene's germline CDR1 is SGHTA and CDR2 FQGNSA. Trimming stripped 4 bases from V and 4 bases from J, with 10 bases between. CDR3: CASSSRGPETQYF. CDR3 DNA: TGTGCCAGCAGCTCCCGAGGGCCAGAGACCCAGTACTTC. Using reference TRBV7-2 and TRBJ2-5 for the parts outside the CDR3, the full variable domain is GAGVSQSPSNKVTEKGKDVELRCDPISGHTALYWYRQSLGQGLEFLIYFQGNSAPDKSGLPSDRFSAERTGGSVSTLTIQRTQQEDSAVYLCASSSRGPETQYFGPGTRLLVL.

The chain combines TRBV6-6 with TRBJ2-1, with 12 positions matching TRBD2. V gave up 6 bases and J gave up 2 bases; unmatched junction bases: 5. The CDR3 sequence is 16 residues long. CDR1 and CDR2 (germline): MNHNY, SVGAGI (reference sequence). The CDR3 region has the DNA TGTGCCAGCAGGCACCGGACTAGCGGGACCTACAATGAGCAGTTCTTC. This encodes CASRHRTSGTYNEQFF.

The rearrangement links TRBV2 to TRBJ2-1; TRBD2 aligns across 10 bases. The germline CDR1 and CDR2 sequences are SNHLY and FYNNEI. The CDR3 contains 16 residues. After removal of 5 bases from V and 2 bases from J, the junction contained 6 bases not matched to a gene. CDR3 protein: CASSINSGGPYNEQFF. CDR3 in DNA: TGTGCCAGCAGTATCAATAGCGGGGGGCCCTACAATGAGCAGTTCTTC.

This rearrangement joins TRBV4-1 to TRBJ2-1, with 7 bases that match TRBD1. The ends lost 3 bases at V and 10 bases at J; junction bases unmatched: 12. The germline V gene encodes CDR1 MGHRA and CDR2 YSYEKL. The CDR3 is made up of 15 amino acids. The CDR3 region has the DNA TGCGCCAGCAGCCAGGAATCCGGGACAGCCAGGGAGCAGTTCTTC. Amino acids: CASSQESGTAREQFF.